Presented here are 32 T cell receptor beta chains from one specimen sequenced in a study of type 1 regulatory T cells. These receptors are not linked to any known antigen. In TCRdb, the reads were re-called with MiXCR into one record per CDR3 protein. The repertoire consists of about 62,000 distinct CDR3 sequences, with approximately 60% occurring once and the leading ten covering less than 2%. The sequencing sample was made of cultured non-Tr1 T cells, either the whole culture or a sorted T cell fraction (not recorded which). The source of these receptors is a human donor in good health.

The CDR3 DNA sequence: TGTGCCAGCAGCTTAGCGGGCGGGGACACAGATACGCAGTATTTT. Translation gives CASSLAGGDTDTQYF. The V call is TRBV7-8, the J call TRBJ2-3; D is possibly TRBD2 (6 bases). The CDR3 has 15 amino acids. Germline V gene sequence: CDR1 SGHVS, CDR2 FQNEAQ. With 0 bases removed from V and 2 bases from J, the gap between germline ends came to 9 bases.

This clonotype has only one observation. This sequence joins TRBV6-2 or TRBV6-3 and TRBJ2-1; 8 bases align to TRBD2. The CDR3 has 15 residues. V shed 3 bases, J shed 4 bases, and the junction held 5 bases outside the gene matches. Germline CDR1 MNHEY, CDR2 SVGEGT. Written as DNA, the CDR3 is TGTGCCAGCAGTTATTTAACGGGAGGGTACAATGAGCAGTTCTTC. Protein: CASSYLTGGYNEQFF.

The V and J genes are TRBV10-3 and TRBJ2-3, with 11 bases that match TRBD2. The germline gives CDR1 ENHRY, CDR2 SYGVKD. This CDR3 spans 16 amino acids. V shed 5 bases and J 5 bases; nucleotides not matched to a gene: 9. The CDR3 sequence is CAISSSVGLAGDTQYF. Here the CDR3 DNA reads TGTGCCATCAGTTCCTCCGTTGGACTAGCGGGAGATACGCAGTATTTT.

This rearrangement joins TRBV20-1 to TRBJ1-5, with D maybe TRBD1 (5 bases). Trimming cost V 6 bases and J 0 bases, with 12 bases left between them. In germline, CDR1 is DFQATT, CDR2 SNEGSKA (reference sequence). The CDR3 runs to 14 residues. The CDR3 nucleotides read TGCAGTGCCCGAAGGGGACGTAGCAATCAGCCCCAGCATTTT. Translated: CSARRGRSNQPQHF.

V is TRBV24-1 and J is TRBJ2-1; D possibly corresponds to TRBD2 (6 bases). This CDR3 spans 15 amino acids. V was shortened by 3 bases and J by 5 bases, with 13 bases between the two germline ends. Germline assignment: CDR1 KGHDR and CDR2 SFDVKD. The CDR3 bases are TGTGCCACCAGTGATCGGCTAGCGAGAGACAATGAGCAGTTCTTC. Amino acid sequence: CATSDRLARDNEQFF.

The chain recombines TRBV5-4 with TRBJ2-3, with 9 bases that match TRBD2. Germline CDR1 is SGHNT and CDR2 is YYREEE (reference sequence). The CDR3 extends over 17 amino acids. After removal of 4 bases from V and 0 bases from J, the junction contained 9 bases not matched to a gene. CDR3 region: CASSVGGGRGSTDTQYF. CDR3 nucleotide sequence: TGTGCCAGCAGCGTCGGGGGCGGGAGGGGAAGCACAGATACGCAGTATTTT.

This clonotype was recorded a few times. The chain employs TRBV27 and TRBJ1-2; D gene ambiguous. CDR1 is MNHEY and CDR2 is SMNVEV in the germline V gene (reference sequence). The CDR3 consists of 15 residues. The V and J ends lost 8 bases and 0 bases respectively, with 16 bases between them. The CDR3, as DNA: TGTGCCAGCTTCTCTCCGAACGGGGCTAACTATGGCTACACCTTC. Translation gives CASFSPNGANYGYTF.

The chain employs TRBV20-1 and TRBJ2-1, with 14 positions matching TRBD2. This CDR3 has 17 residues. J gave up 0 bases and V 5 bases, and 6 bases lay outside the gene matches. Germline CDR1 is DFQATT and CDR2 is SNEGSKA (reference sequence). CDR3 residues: CSAPTSGRGSSYNEQFF. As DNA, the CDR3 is TGCAGTGCTCCGACTAGCGGGAGGGGTAGCTCCTACAATGAGCAGTTCTTC.

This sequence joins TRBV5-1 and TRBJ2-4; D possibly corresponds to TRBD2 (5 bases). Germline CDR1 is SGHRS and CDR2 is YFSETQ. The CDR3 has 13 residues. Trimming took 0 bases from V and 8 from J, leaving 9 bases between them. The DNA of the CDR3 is TGCGCCAGCAGCTTGGGGGGAGTAGACATTCAGTACTTC. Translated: CASSLGGVDIQYF.

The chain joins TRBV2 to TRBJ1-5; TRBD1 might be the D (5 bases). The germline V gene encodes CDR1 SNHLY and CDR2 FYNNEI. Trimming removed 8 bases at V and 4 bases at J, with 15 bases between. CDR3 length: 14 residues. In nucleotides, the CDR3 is TGTGCCAGCCGGGAAGGGGAGGTTAATCAGCCCCAGCATTTT. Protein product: CASREGEVNQPQHF.

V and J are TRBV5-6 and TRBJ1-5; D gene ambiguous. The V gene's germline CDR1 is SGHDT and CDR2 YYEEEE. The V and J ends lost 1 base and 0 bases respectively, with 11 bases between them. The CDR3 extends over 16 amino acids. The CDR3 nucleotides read TGTGCCAGCAGCTTGAAAGGGTTGGGTAGCAATCAGCCCCAGCATTTT. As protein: CASSLKGLGSNQPQHF.

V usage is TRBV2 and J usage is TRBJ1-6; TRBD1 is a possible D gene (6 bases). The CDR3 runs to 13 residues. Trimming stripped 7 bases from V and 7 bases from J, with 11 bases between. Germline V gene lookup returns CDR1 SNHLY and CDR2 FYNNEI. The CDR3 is CASIRGENSPLHF. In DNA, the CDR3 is TGTGCCAGCATAAGGGGGGAGAATTCACCCCTCCACTTT.

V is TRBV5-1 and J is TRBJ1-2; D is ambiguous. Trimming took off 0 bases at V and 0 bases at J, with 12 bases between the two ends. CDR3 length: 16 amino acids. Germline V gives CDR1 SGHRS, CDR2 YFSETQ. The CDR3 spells CASSLARGPSNYGYTF. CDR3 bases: TGCGCCAGCAGCTTGGCCCGCGGGCCCTCTAACTATGGCTACACCTTC.

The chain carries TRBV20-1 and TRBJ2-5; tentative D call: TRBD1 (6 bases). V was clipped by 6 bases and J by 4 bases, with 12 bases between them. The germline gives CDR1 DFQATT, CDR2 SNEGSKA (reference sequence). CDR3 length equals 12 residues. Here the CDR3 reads CSAETGPETQYF. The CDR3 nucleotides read TGCAGTGCCGAAACAGGGCCAGAGACCCAGTACTTC.

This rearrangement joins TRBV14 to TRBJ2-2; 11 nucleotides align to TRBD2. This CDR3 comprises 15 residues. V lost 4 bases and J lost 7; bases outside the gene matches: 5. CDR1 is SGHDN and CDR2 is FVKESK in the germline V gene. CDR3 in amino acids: CASSLAGGNGGELFF. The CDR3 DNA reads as TGTGCCAGCAGCCTAGCGGGAGGGAACGGCGGGGAGCTGTTTTTT.

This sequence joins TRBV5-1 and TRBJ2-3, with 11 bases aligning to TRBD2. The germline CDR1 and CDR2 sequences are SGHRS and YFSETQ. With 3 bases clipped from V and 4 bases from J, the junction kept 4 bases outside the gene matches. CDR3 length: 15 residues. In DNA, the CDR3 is TGCGCCAGCAGCTCTAGCGGGAGGTTTCCAGATACGCAGTATTTT. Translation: CASSSSGRFPDTQYF.

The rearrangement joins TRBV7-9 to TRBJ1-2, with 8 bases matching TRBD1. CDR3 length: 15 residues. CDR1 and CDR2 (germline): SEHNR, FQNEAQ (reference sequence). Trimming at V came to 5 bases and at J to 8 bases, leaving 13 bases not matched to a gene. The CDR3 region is CASSLTDRDARGYTF. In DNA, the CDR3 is TGTGCCAGCAGCCTCACGGACAGGGACGCGCGCGGCTACACCTTC.

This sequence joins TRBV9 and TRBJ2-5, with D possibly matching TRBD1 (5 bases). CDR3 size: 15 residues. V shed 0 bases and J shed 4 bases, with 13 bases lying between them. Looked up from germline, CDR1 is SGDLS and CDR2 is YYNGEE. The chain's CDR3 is CASSVVPGIIETQYF. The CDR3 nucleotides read TGTGCCAGCAGCGTAGTCCCAGGGATCATAGAGACCCAGTACTTC.

The CDR3 is CASSGKRRLTGDTQYF. Here the CDR3 DNA reads TGTGCCAGTAGTGGAAAGCGGCGACTTACGGGGGATACGCAGTATTTT. The rearrangement links TRBV19 to TRBJ2-3; D might be TRBD2 (5 bases). The germline V gene has CDR1 LNHDA and CDR2 SQIVND (reference sequence). The CDR3 is 16 amino acids. V lost 5 bases and J 6 bases, leaving 21 bases between the germline ends.

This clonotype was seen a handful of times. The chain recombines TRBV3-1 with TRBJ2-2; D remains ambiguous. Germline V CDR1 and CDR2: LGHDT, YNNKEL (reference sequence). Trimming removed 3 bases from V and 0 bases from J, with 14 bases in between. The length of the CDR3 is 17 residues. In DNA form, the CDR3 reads TGTGCCAGCAGCCACGAATGGGGATACGCGAACACCGGGGAGCTGTTTTTT. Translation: CASSHEWGYANTGELFF.

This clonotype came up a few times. The CDR3 DNA is TGCGCCAGCAGCCACGGGACTAGCGCATTTTACGAGCAGTACTTC. It codes for CASSHGTSAFYEQYF. The chain has TRBV4-3 and TRBJ2-7; 10 bases line up with TRBD2. V shed 3 bases, J shed 4 bases, and the junction held 6 bases outside the gene matches. Germline lookup yields CDR1 LGHNA and CDR2 YSLEER. The CDR3 consists of 15 residues.

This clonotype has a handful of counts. CDR3 in amino acids: CASSLEGGREKLFF. The CDR3 bases are TGCGCCAGCAGCTTGGAAGGGGGCCGGGAAAAACTGTTTTTT. The V gene is TRBV5-1, the J gene TRBJ1-4; 7 bases agree with TRBD1. Germline assignment: CDR1 SGHRS and CDR2 YFSETQ. V gave up 0 bases and J gave up 8 bases; unmatched junction bases: 4. This CDR3 region has 14 residues.

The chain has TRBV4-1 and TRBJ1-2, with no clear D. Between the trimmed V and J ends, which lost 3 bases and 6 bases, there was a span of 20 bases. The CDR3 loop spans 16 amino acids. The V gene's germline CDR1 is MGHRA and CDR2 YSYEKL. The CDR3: CASSQIIRMIKDGYTF. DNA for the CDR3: TGCGCCAGCAGCCAGATAATTAGGATGATAAAAGATGGCTACACCTTC.

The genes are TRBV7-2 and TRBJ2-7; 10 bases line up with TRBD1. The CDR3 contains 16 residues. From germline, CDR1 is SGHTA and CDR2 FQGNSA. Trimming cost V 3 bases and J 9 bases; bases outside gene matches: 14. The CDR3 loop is CASSLSGTGVLLGQYF. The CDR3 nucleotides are TGTGCCAGCAGCTTGTCCGGGACAGGGGTCCTCTTGGGGCAGTACTTC.

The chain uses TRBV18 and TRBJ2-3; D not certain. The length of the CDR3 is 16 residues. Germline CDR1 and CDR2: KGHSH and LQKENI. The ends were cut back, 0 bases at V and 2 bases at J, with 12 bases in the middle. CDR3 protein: CASSPPTPRSTDTQYF. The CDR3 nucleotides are TGTGCCAGCTCACCACCGACTCCCCGTTCCACAGATACGCAGTATTTT.

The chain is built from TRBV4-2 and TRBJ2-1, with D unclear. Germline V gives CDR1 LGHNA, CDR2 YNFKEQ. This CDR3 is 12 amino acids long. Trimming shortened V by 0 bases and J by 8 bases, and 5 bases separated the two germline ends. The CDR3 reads CASSQDRYEQFF. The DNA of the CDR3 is TGTGCCAGCAGCCAAGATAGGTATGAGCAGTTCTTC.

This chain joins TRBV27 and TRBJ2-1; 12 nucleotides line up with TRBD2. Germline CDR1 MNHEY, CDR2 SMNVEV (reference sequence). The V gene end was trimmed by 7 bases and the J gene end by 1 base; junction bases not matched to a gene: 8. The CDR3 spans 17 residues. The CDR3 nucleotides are TGTGCCAGCAAAACGCTAGCGGGAGGGGGGTCCTACAATGAGCAGTTCTTC. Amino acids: CASKTLAGGGSYNEQFF.

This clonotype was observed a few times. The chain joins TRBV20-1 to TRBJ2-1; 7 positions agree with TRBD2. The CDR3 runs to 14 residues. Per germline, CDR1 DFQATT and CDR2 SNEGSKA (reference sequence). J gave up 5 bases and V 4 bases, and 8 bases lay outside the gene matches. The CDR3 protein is CSAIAGTTNNEQFF. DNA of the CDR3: TGCAGTGCTATCGCCGGGACTACAAACAATGAGCAGTTCTTC.

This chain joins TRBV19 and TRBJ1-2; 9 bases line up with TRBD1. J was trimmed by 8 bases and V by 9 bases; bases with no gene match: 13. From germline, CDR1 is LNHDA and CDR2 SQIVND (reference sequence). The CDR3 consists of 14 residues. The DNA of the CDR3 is TGTGCCAGCCGGGACAGGGTGGCTTTAGGAGGCTACACCTTC. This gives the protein CASRDRVALGGYTF.

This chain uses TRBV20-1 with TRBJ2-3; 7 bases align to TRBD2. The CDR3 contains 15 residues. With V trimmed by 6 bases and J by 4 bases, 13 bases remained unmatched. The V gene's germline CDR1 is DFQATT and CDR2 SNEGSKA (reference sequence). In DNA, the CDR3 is TGCAGTGCGCCGCAGACGGGAGGAATAGCAGATACGCAGTATTTT. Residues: CSAPQTGGIADTQYF.

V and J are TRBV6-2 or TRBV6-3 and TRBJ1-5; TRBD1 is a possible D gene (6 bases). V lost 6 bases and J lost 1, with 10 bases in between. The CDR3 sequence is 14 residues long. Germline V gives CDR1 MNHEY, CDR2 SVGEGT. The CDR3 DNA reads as TGTGCCAGCAGAAGTACAGGGAGCAATCAGCCCCAGCATTTT. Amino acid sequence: CASRSTGSNQPQHF.

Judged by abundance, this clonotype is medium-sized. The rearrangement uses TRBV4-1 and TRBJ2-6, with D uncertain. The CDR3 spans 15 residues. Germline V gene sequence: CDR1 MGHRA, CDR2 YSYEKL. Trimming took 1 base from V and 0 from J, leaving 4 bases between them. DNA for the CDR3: TGCGCCAGCAGCCAAGGTGGCTCTGGGGCCAACGTCCTGACTTTC. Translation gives CASSQGGSGANVLTF.